Following are 32 T cell receptor beta chains from one sample sequenced in a study of blood T cells in healthy people across ages. PCR was performed a second time for about 7 to 12 cycles using a sample-barcoded 5' primer and a J-beta primer mix. TCRdb called the 5' RACE reads again in MiXCR, with one record for every CDR3 protein. The sample includes around 1,000,000 distinct CDR3 sequences, almost 25% of them seen just once. Another study also made use of these data, one on T cells of mothers and their children.

The sequenced sample consisted of blood. Source of these receptors: a girl aged 2-10 years in good health.

This clonotype has just a few counts. The genes are TRBV29-1 and TRBJ2-7, with 8 bases aligning to TRBD1. The CDR3 loop spans 17 amino acids. Looked up from germline, CDR1 is SQVTM and CDR2 is ANQGSEA. Germline trimming cut 4 bases from V and 2 bases from J; bases unmatched to any gene: 16. The CDR3 loop is CSVVFGIGQGQTYEQYF. Written as DNA, the CDR3 is TGCAGCGTTGTTTTCGGGATCGGACAGGGCCAGACCTACGAGCAGTACTTC.

This clonotype showed up just once. The gene calls are TRBV12-3 or TRBV12-4 and TRBJ2-5; maybe TRBD1 (6 bases). V was pared by 3 bases and J by 6 bases, with 11 bases between. There are 13 residues in the CDR3. As DNA, the CDR3 is TGTGCCAGCAGTTTCCAGGGGCTGAAGACCCAGTACTTC. Amino acid sequence: CASSFQGLKTQYF.

The sample holds a few counts of this clonotype. This rearrangement joins TRBV7-6 to TRBJ2-3; no clear D. The CDR3 loop spans 10 amino acids. Trimming cost V 9 bases and J 5 bases, with 6 bases left between them. Germline V gene data show CDR1 as SGHVS and CDR2 as FNYEAQ. The CDR3 DNA is TGTGCCAGTCCCGGAGATACGCAGTATTTT. Translated, it gives CASPGDTQYF.

This rearrangement joins TRBV5-1 to TRBJ2-6; tentative D call: TRBD2 (7 bases). V lost 4 bases, J lost 2 bases, and 13 bases lay in between. This CDR3 region has 16 residues. Germline CDR1 reads SGHRS; CDR2 reads YFSETQ. In DNA, the CDR3 is TGCGCCAGCAGCCCCGGGGAGGGGGCTGGGGCCAACGTCCTGACTTTC. Protein: CASSPGEGAGANVLTF.

This clonotype has only a few counts. The chain joins TRBV9 to TRBJ1-5; the D is unclear. The CDR3 spans 15 residues. Germline V CDR1 and CDR2: SGDLS, YYNGEE. Trimming removed 0 bases at V and 3 bases at J, with 10 bases between. The CDR3: CASSVDPRDNQPQHF. CDR3 DNA sequence: TGTGCCAGCAGCGTAGACCCGCGAGACAATCAGCCCCAGCATTTT.

This clonotype was detected only a few times. The rearrangement joins TRBV20-1 to TRBJ2-1; D possibly uses TRBD1 or TRBD2 (5 bases each). V shed 0 bases and J shed 4 bases, with 13 bases lying between them. Per the germline V gene, CDR1 is DFQATT and CDR2 is SNEGSKA (reference sequence). This CDR3 comprises 15 residues. CDR3 loop: CSAREASRDYNEQFF. CDR3 bases: TGCAGTGCTAGAGAGGCTAGCAGGGATTACAATGAGCAGTTCTTC.

This sequence joins TRBV27 and TRBJ2-7, with 10 bases lining up with TRBD1. The CDR3 runs 15 residues. Germline V CDR1 and CDR2: MNHEY, SMNVEV (reference sequence). V was pared by 5 bases and J by 2 bases, with 6 bases of the junction left unmatched. The CDR3 region is CASSPGTGVPYEQYF. The CDR3 DNA reads TGTGCCAGCAGTCCCGGGACAGGGGTCCCCTACGAGCAGTACTTC.

This clonotype was detected only a few times. The V gene is TRBV5-1, the J gene TRBJ1-4; D uncertain. This CDR3 contains 16 residues. The V and J ends lost 0 bases and 0 bases respectively, with 9 bases between them. Per the germline V gene, CDR1 is SGHRS and CDR2 is YFSETQ. CDR3 coding DNA: TGCGCCAGCAGCTTGGACAGTGTTGCAACTAATGAAAAACTGTTTTTT. Translation: CASSLDSVATNEKLFF.

This clonotype was detected only a few times. The CDR3 region has the DNA TGTGCCAGCAGCTCACCAGATTTGGGGTACAATGAGCAGTTCTTC. It yields the protein CASSSPDLGYNEQFF. The chain joins TRBV7-2 to TRBJ2-1; D is unresolved. CDR3 length equals 15 residues. Germline values: CDR1 SGHTA, CDR2 FQGNSA. V dropped 4 bases and J dropped 4 bases, with 14 bases sitting between them. The full variable domain, rest sourced from reference TRBV7-2 and TRBJ2-1, is GAGVSQSPSNKVTEKGKDVELRCDPISGHTALYWYRQSLGQGLEFLIYFQGNSAPDKSGLPSDRFSAERTGGSVSTLTIQRTQQEDSAVYLCASSSPDLGYNEQFFGPGTRLTVL.

V gene TRBV6-6 combines with J gene TRBJ2-5; 7 bases match TRBD1. CDR3 length: 16 amino acids. In germline, CDR1 is MNHNY, CDR2 SVGAGI (reference sequence). The ends lost 0 bases at V and 4 bases at J; junction bases unmatched: 8. The CDR3, as DNA: TGTGCCAGCAGTTACTCGTATCTGACAGGGCTAGAGACCCAGTACTTC. This sequence encodes CASSYSYLTGLETQYF.

This chain connects TRBV29-1 to TRBJ2-5; D is unresolved. The CDR3 is 13 residues long. V lost 7 bases, J lost 1 base, and 13 bases lay in between. CDR1 is SQVTM and CDR2 is ANQGSEA in the germline V gene. DNA of the CDR3: TGCAGCGCATTCAGAGGTGGCCAAGAGACCCAGTACTTC. This translates into CSAFRGGQETQYF.

As regards this clonotype: This clone may be a read error of a much larger clone one base away. The V and J genes are TRBV6-2 or TRBV6-3 and TRBJ2-1; 7 nucleotides match TRBD1. Germline CDR1 and CDR2: MNHEY and SVGEGT. The CDR3 extends over 13 amino acids. The V and J ends lost 6 bases and 3 bases, in that order; junction bases with no gene match: 2. The CDR3 is CASRGQYYNEQFF. CDR3 nucleotide sequence: TGTGCCAGCAGGGGACAGTACTACAATGAGCAGTTCTTC.

This clonotype was picked up a small number of times. The V and J genes are TRBV4-3 and TRBJ1-5; 7 nucleotides agree with TRBD1. V shed 4 bases, J shed 7 bases, and the junction held 7 bases outside the gene matches. Germline values: CDR1 LGHNA, CDR2 YSLEER. This CDR3 spans 14 amino acids. CDR3 region: CASSPRGLEQPQHF. DNA for the CDR3: TGCGCCAGCAGCCCGAGGGGGCTAGAACAGCCCCAGCATTTT.

The gene calls are TRBV12-5 and TRBJ1-1; possible D gene TRBD1, 5 bases. V was clipped by 5 bases and J by 0 bases, with 7 bases between them. This CDR3 spans 13 amino acids. Germline assignment: CDR1 LGHNT and CDR2 FRNRAP. CDR3 in DNA: TGTGCTAGTGGTGGGGACTTGAACACTGAAGCTTTCTTT. Protein product: CASGGDLNTEAFF. The full variable domain, rest sourced from reference TRBV12-5 and TRBJ1-1, is DARVTQTPRHKVTEMGQEVTMRCQPILGHNTVFWYRQTMMQGLELLAYFRNRAPLDDSGMPKDRFSAEMPDATLATLKIQPSEPRDSAVYFCASGGDLNTEAFFGQGTRLTVV.

V and J are TRBV2 and TRBJ2-7; a possible D gene is TRBD1 (6 bases). The end of the DNA is better explained by TRBJ2-1, so the J call may be wrong. Germline V gene data show CDR1 as SNHLY and CDR2 as FYNNEI. The CDR3 spans 13 residues. The CDR3 is CASSIPYRDEQFF. CDR3 DNA sequence: TGTGCCAGCAGTATACCCTACAGGGATGAGCAGTTCTTC.

This CDR3 reads CASSFEREWYEQYF. The CDR3 region has the DNA TGTGCCAGCAGCTTCGAGCGGGAATGGTACGAGCAGTACTTC. The chain links TRBV7-8 to TRBJ2-5, with 7 positions matching TRBD2. The DNA end favors TRBJ2-7, so the J call may be wrong. This CDR3 contains 14 residues. Germline CDR1 is SGHVS and CDR2 is FQNEAQ.

The V call is TRBV6-2 or TRBV6-3, the J call TRBJ2-5; D unresolved. V dropped 2 bases and J dropped 2 bases, with 6 bases sitting between them. The CDR3 sequence is 13 residues long. The germline V gene has CDR1 MNHEY and CDR2 SVGEGT. CDR3 DNA: TGTGCCAGCAGTTACCTTTCTCAAGAGACCCAGTACTTC. Its translation is CASSYLSQETQYF.

This clonotype was recorded a few times. Written as DNA, the CDR3 is TGTGCCAGCCGACTAGCGGGAAAAGGGGTCTACAATGAGCAGTTCTTC. Protein sequence: CASRLAGKGVYNEQFF. The gene calls are TRBV12-3 or TRBV12-4 and TRBJ2-1, with 11 bases aligning to TRBD2. V lost 8 bases and J lost 3; bases outside the gene matches: 9. The CDR3 extends over 16 amino acids.

V usage is TRBV3-1 and J usage is TRBJ1-2; no clear D. The V end was cut by 4 bases, the J end by 6 bases, with 9 bases between. The germline V gene has CDR1 LGHDT and CDR2 YNNKEL (reference sequence). This CDR3 region has 12 residues. The CDR3 is CASSLSSHGYTF. The CDR3 DNA reads as TGTGCCAGCAGCCTGTCCAGTCATGGCTACACCTTC.

A few counts support this clonotype. J is TRBJ2-5 and V is TRBV20-1; D not resolved. This CDR3 is built from 12 residues. Germline-derived CDR1 and CDR2 are DFQATT and SNEGSKA (reference sequence). With 6 bases removed from V and 4 bases from J, the gap between germline ends came to 12 bases. The CDR3 DNA reads as TGCAGTGCACCGTCTGGCCCAGAGACCCAGTACTTC. The encoded protein is CSAPSGPETQYF.

In this sample, this clonotype turned up many times. This chain joins TRBV7-9 and TRBJ2-5; D not resolved. Trimming took off 5 bases at V and 11 bases at J, with 12 bases between the two ends. Germline V gives CDR1 SEHNR, CDR2 FQNEAQ (reference sequence). The CDR3 is made up of 11 amino acids. DNA of the CDR3: TGTGCCAGCAGCGGCGATCGAGAGCAGTACTTC. Translating it yields CASSGDREQYF.

This chain links TRBV10-3 with TRBJ2-1; TRBD1 might be the D (6 bases). CDR1 ENHRY and CDR2 SYGVKD come from the germline V gene. Trimming removed 5 bases from V and 6 bases from J, with 8 bases in between. The CDR3 length is 12 residues. The DNA for the CDR3 is TGTGCCATCAGTTTACAGGGCAATGAGCAGTTCTTC. Protein product: CAISLQGNEQFF.

This clonotype has a handful of counts. The rearrangement joins TRBV6-5 to TRBJ2-1; 7 bases align to TRBD2. The CDR3 is 13 residues long. The V and J ends lost 2 bases and 5 bases, in that order; junction bases with no gene match: 0. Germline CDR1 is MNHEY and CDR2 is SVGAGI. CDR3 protein: CASSYTSDNEQFF. CDR3 DNA sequence: TGTGCCAGCAGTTACACTAGCGACAATGAGCAGTTCTTC.

This clonotype showed up just a few times. J is TRBJ1-2 and V is TRBV12-3 or TRBV12-4; no clear D. Deletions cut 6 bases from V and 1 base from J, with 12 bases between. The CDR3 runs 14 residues. CDR3 sequence reads: CASSPQRFNYGYTF. In DNA, the CDR3 is TGTGCCAGCAGCCCTCAGCGATTTAACTATGGCTACACCTTC.

This clonotype was found a few times. The chain links TRBV28 to TRBJ2-5, with TRBD1 matching over 7 bases. The V gene's germline CDR1 is MDHEN and CDR2 SYDVKM. V was pared by 6 bases and J by 0 bases, with 13 bases of the junction left unmatched. This CDR3 comprises 17 residues. In DNA form, the CDR3 reads TGTGCCAGCAGCCAACCCGTAAGGGGGCTGCACCAAGAGACCCAGTACTTC. Protein: CASSQPVRGLHQETQYF.

This clonotype was observed a handful of times. The rearrangement uses TRBV28 and TRBJ1-5; D gene ambiguous. Trimming removed 3 bases at V and 6 bases at J, with 12 bases between. Germline V gene lookup returns CDR1 MDHEN and CDR2 SYDVKM. The CDR3 runs 14 residues. The CDR3: CASSFADLPQPQHF. The CDR3 DNA reads as TGTGCCAGCAGTTTTGCAGATCTTCCTCAGCCCCAGCATTTT.

The chain uses TRBV9 and TRBJ1-3; the D is unclear. Germline lookup yields CDR1 SGDLS and CDR2 YYNGEE. V shed 2 bases and J shed 0 bases, with 9 bases lying between them. The CDR3 is 15 residues long. CDR3 sequence reads: CASSVDGFSGNTIYF. The DNA of the CDR3 is TGTGCCAGCAGCGTCGACGGCTTCTCTGGAAACACCATATATTTT.

This clonotype was seen a few times. The CDR3 protein is CASTLEGSEQFF. The CDR3 DNA is TGTGCCAGCACCCTCGAGGGAAGCGAGCAGTTCTTC. The chain is built from TRBV11-3 and TRBJ2-1, with D possibly TRBD2 on 5 matching bases. Trimming cost V 7 bases and J 10 bases, with 14 bases left between them. This CDR3 is built from 12 residues. From germline, CDR1 is SGHNT and CDR2 YENEEA. The whole variable domain, filled in from reference TRBV11-3 and TRBJ2-1, reads EAGVVQSPRYKIIEKKQPVAFWCNPISGHNTLYWYLQNLGQGPELLIRYENEEAVDDSQLPKDRFSAERLKGVDSTLKIQPAELGDSAVYLCASTLEGSEQFFGPGTRLTVL.

This clonotype was counted a few times. The chain is built from TRBV9 and TRBJ2-3, with 7 positions matching TRBD2. The germline V gene has CDR1 SGDLS and CDR2 YYNGEE. V trimming: 2 bases; J trimming: 6 bases; junction bases outside the gene matches: 3. CDR3 length: 13 residues. The CDR3 here is CASSVGGSDTQYF. The CDR3 nucleotides are TGTGCCAGCAGCGTCGGGGGGTCGGATACGCAGTATTTT.

As for this clonotype: At one boundary the junction diverges from the germline segment, which might be a read error. This chain joins TRBV29-1 and TRBJ2-7; 11 positions agree with TRBD2. The CDR3 runs 14 residues. Germline V lookup: CDR1 SQVTM, CDR2 ANQGSEA. As DNA, the CDR3 is TGCAGCGTGGAGACTAGCGGGGAAGCCTACGAGCACTACTTC. Translating it yields CSVETSGEAYEHYF.

This clonotype was recorded a few times. An end of the junction does not agree with germline; a read error may underlie this. The genes are TRBV5-1 and TRBJ1-4; no firm D call. The germline gives CDR1 SGHRS, CDR2 YFSETQ. This CDR3 is 15 amino acids long. In nucleotides, the CDR3 is TGCGCCTGCAGCTTGGCTCCTGGGCTCGATGAAAAACTGTTTTTT. Translated, it gives CACSLAPGLDEKLFF.

The gene calls are TRBV5-1 and TRBJ2-2; D ambiguous. Per the germline V gene, CDR1 is SGHRS and CDR2 is YFSETQ. V lost 6 bases and J 3 bases, leaving 12 bases between the germline ends. CDR3 size: 14 residues. This CDR3 is CASMLRAYTGELFF. The CDR3 DNA follows: TGCGCCAGCATGTTAAGGGCATACACCGGGGAGCTGTTTTTT.